Shown below are 31 T cell receptor beta chains from a single sample sequenced in a study of spatial heterogeneity in lung cancer. TCRdb re-derived calls from the 5' RACE reads in MiXCR, one entry per CDR3 protein. The sample comprises fewer than 45,000 distinct CDR3 sequences, about 7% of which are singletons, and approximately 30% rests with the top ten. Specified time point: sample taken at primary tumor resection. The specimen comprised PBMCs, sampled at surgery. The receptor source for this set is a female donor with early-stage non-small cell lung cancer.

The chain has TRBV7-9 and TRBJ1-4; 9 bases map to TRBD1. J gave up 5 bases and V 4 bases, and 5 bases lay outside the gene matches. The length of the CDR3 is 15 residues. Germline CDR1 reads SEHNR; CDR2 reads FQNEAQ (reference sequence). The CDR3 here is CASSSIQGANEKLFF. DNA for the CDR3: TGTGCCAGCAGCTCGATACAGGGGGCGAATGAAAAACTGTTTTTT. Combining the CDR3 with reference TRBV7-9 and TRBJ1-4 gives the whole variable domain DTGVSQNPRHKITKRGQNVTFRCDPISEHNRLYWYRQTLGQGPEFLTYFQNEAQLEKSRLLSDRFSAERPKGSFSTLEIQRTEQGDSAMYLCASSSIQGANEKLFFGSGTQLSVL.

This clonotype was counted at least ten times. This chain joins TRBV10-2 and TRBJ1-2, with D hard to call. Trimming removed 1 base at V and 8 bases at J, with 14 bases between. Germline V gene lookup returns CDR1 WSHSY and CDR2 SAAADI. The CDR3 totals 14 residues. CDR3 sequence reads: CASSEFAGPRGYTF. DNA of the CDR3: TGCGCCAGCAGTGAGTTTGCGGGCCCTAGGGGCTACACCTTC.

This clonotype was counted between two and nine times. The gene calls are TRBV7-9 and TRBJ1-4; D ambiguous. There are 13 residues in the CDR3. Trimming cost V 3 bases and J 10 bases, with 12 bases left between them. The germline V gene encodes CDR1 SEHNR and CDR2 FQNEAQ (reference sequence). CDR3 sequence reads: CASSLDRGGKLFF. As DNA, the CDR3 is TGTGCCAGCAGCTTGGATCGAGGTGGAAAACTGTTTTTT.

This clonotype has only a few counts. This chain joins TRBV2 and TRBJ2-1, with 9 bases that match TRBD2. The CDR3 runs 13 residues. Germline V gene data show CDR1 as SNHLY and CDR2 as FYNNEI. V lost 6 bases, J lost 7 bases, and 4 bases stayed unmatched. The CDR3 coding sequence is TGTGCCAGCAGGAAGGGACTAGCTAATGAGCAGTTCTTC. Protein sequence: CASRKGLANEQFF.

Ten or more counts support this clonotype. V usage is TRBV20-1 and J usage is TRBJ1-1; 7 bases align to TRBD1. The V gene end was trimmed by 5 bases and the J gene end by 3 bases; junction bases not matched to a gene: 12. The CDR3 loop spans 15 amino acids. Germline CDR1 and CDR2: DFQATT and SNEGSKA (reference sequence). Here the CDR3 DNA reads TGCAGTGCTCCCAGAGAGGGGGCGGGAGACACTGAAGCTTTCTTT. Protein sequence: CSAPREGAGDTEAFF.

This clonotype was found many times. This chain joins TRBV29-1 and TRBJ1-1; D gene uncertain. The CDR3 totals 13 residues. Trimming removed 4 bases at V and 2 bases at J, with 11 bases between. Germline CDR1 and CDR2: SQVTM and ANQGSEA. The CDR3 region has the DNA TGCAGCGTTGCCTTGCGACGCAACACTGAAGCTTTCTTT. Amino acid sequence: CSVALRRNTEAFF.

The chain has TRBV6-6 and TRBJ1-4, with D uncertain. The germline gives CDR1 MNHNY, CDR2 SVGAGI (reference sequence). The CDR3 extends over 14 amino acids. Trimming removed 6 bases at V and 4 bases at J, with 12 bases between. Here the CDR3 reads CASRLDGNNEKLFF. For the CDR3, the DNA is TGTGCCAGCAGACTGGACGGTAATAATGAAAAACTGTTTTTT.

This clonotype was recorded at least ten times. V is TRBV11-2 and J is TRBJ1-1, with 8 bases lining up with TRBD1. CDR3 length: 15 residues. Germline V lookup: CDR1 SGHAT, CDR2 FQNNGV. V lost 4 bases and J lost 1; bases outside the gene matches: 5. The DNA for the CDR3 is TGTGCCAGCAGCTGGACCGGGACAGGGAACACTGAAGCTTTCTTT. Protein: CASSWTGTGNTEAFF.

This clonotype was counted between two and nine times. The gene calls are TRBV10-3 and TRBJ2-1; 7 nucleotides agree with TRBD2. V gave up 3 bases and J gave up 7 bases; unmatched junction bases: 3. Germline V CDR1 and CDR2: ENHRY, SYGVKD. CDR3 length equals 13 residues. CDR3 DNA: TGTGCCATCAGTGATTTCGGGGGGAATGAGCAGTTCTTC. As protein: CAISDFGGNEQFF.

This clonotype has just a few counts. The rearrangement uses TRBV20-1 and TRBJ2-7; 9 bases are a match to TRBD1. V lost 4 bases, J lost 2 bases, and 6 bases stayed unmatched. Germline V gene lookup returns CDR1 DFQATT and CDR2 SNEGSKA (reference sequence). The CDR3 is 14 residues long. For the CDR3, the DNA is TGCAGTGCTAAATCCGGGACAGGGCCCTACGAGCAGTACTTC. This translates into CSAKSGTGPYEQYF.

This sequence joins TRBV5-4 and TRBJ2-4; no clear D. V lost 2 bases and J 0 bases, leaving 6 bases between the germline ends. Germline-derived CDR1 and CDR2 are SGHNT and YYREEE (reference sequence). The CDR3 totals 14 residues. CDR3 DNA: TGTGCCAGCAGCTTCTTCCTAGCCAAAAACATTCAGTACTTC. Protein: CASSFFLAKNIQYF.

This chain joins TRBV2 and TRBJ2-5; D not certain. Germline CDR1 and CDR2: SNHLY and FYNNEI. The CDR3 runs to 13 residues. Trimming took off 4 bases at V and 1 base at J, with 7 bases between the two ends. The chain's CDR3 is CASSGASQETQYF. CDR3 nucleotides: TGTGCCAGCAGTGGGGCAAGCCAAGAGACCCAGTACTTC.

This clonotype was seen many times. The genes are TRBV5-1 and TRBJ2-3; 8 bases agree with TRBD2. The CDR3 runs 14 residues. Germline assignment: CDR1 SGHRS and CDR2 YFSETQ. V lost 5 bases to trimming and J lost 6 bases; unmatched junction nucleotides: 8. As DNA, the CDR3 is TGCGCCAGCAGTATGCGGGGGGCCGAGGATACGCAGTATTTT. The encoded protein is CASSMRGAEDTQYF. Combining the CDR3 with reference TRBV5-1 and TRBJ2-3 gives the whole variable domain KAGVTQTPRYLIKTRGQQVTLSCSPISGHRSVSWYQQTPGQGLQFLFEYFSETQRNKGNFPGRFSGRQFSNSRSEMNVSTLELGDSALYLCASSMRGAEDTQYFGPGTRLTVL.

This clonotype was seen only a few times. The genes are TRBV11-2 and TRBJ2-3, with 9 bases matching TRBD1. V shed 6 bases, J shed 0 bases, and the junction held 1 base outside the gene matches. The CDR3 is 14 residues long. Germline CDR1 reads SGHAT; CDR2 reads FQNNGV. CDR3 in amino acids: CASRGQGSTDTQYF. The CDR3 DNA reads as TGTGCCAGCAGGGGACAGGGAAGCACAGATACGCAGTATTTT.

This chain links TRBV29-1 with TRBJ2-1, with TRBD1 matching over 7 bases. After removal of 5 bases from V and 3 bases from J, the junction contained 7 bases not matched to a gene. Germline V CDR1 and CDR2: SQVTM, ANQGSEA. There are 14 residues in the CDR3. The chain's CDR3 is CSVPRDRGYNEQFF. CDR3 DNA: TGCAGCGTTCCCCGGGACAGAGGCTACAATGAGCAGTTCTTC.

This clonotype has more than one count but fewer than ten. CDR3 sequence (DNA): TGCAGTGCTAGATCGATGACAGGGGTAAATTCACCCCTCCACTTT. Translated: CSARSMTGVNSPLHF. V and J are TRBV20-1 and TRBJ1-6; 8 positions match TRBD1. The germline V gene encodes CDR1 DFQATT and CDR2 SNEGSKA (reference sequence). With 2 bases clipped from V and 7 bases from J, the junction kept 7 bases outside the gene matches. The CDR3 totals 15 residues.

This clonotype was counted a few times. The chain employs TRBV10-3 and TRBJ1-2; 10 bases are shared with TRBD1. The CDR3 is made up of 14 amino acids. Germline-derived CDR1 and CDR2 are ENHRY and SYGVKD. V shed 2 bases and J 5 bases; nucleotides not matched to a gene: 2. The CDR3 sequence: CAISERGQGYGYTF. CDR3 coding DNA: TGTGCCATCAGTGAGAGGGGACAGGGGTATGGCTACACCTTC.

This clonotype has a count of ten or more. The chain uses TRBV9 and TRBJ2-1, with D unresolved. V was cut by 4 bases and J by 0 bases, with 14 bases left in between. CDR1 is SGDLS and CDR2 is YYNGEE in the germline V gene. This CDR3 is 16 amino acids long. The CDR3 loop reads CASSPRPRSSYNEQFF. CDR3 DNA: TGTGCCAGCAGCCCTCGACCGAGGAGCTCCTACAATGAGCAGTTCTTC.

The genes are TRBV28 and TRBJ1-2, with D tentatively TRBD1 (5 bases). V was clipped by 3 bases and J by 4 bases, with 12 bases between them. Germline V gene data show CDR1 as MDHEN and CDR2 as SYDVKM. This CDR3 spans 14 amino acids. DNA of the CDR3: TGTGCCAGCAGTTTTGGGGGGACGAGCTATGGCTACACCTTC. Residues: CASSFGGTSYGYTF.

This clonotype was found once. CDR3 nucleotide sequence: TGCGCCAGCAGTCAGGCTAGCGGAGAGGTGAACACCGGGGAGCTGTTTTTT. This sequence encodes CASSQASGEVNTGELFF. The genes are TRBV23-1 and TRBJ2-2, with TRBD2 matching over 7 bases. TRBV23-1 is flagged as an ORF with uncertain function. The CDR3 is 17 amino acids. After removal of 3 bases from V and 1 base from J, the junction contained 8 bases not matched to a gene.

This clonotype was seen repeatedly, ten times or more. The chain links TRBV2 to TRBJ1-5; D is possibly TRBD1 (6 bases). Germline lookup yields CDR1 SNHLY and CDR2 FYNNEI. Trimming stripped 6 bases from V and 6 bases from J, with 18 bases between. The CDR3 loop spans 15 amino acids. The CDR3 DNA sequence: TGTGCCAGCAGCCAAGAGGGGGGCGCCGCTCAGCCCCAGCATTTT. It codes for CASSQEGGAAQPQHF. Combining the CDR3 with reference TRBV2 and TRBJ1-5 gives the whole variable domain EPEVTQTPSHQVTQMGQEVILRCVPISNHLYFYWYRQILGQKVEFLVSFYNNEISEKSEIFDDQFSVERPDGSNFTLKIRSTKLEDSAMYFCASSQEGGAAQPQHFGDGTRLSIL.

This chain links TRBV7-9 with TRBJ2-5, with 15 bases lining up with TRBD2. Germline CDR1 reads SEHNR; CDR2 reads FQNEAQ (reference sequence). Trimming removed 5 bases from V and 5 bases from J; junction bases left unmatched: 6. The CDR3 sequence is 16 residues long. The CDR3 DNA reads as TGTGCCAGCAGCCTAGGACTAGCGGGAGGGCACGAGACCCAGTACTTC. As protein: CASSLGLAGGHETQYF.

The table lists this clonotype with many counts. The chain is built from TRBV5-1 and TRBJ2-5; 8 positions agree with TRBD1. The CDR3 is made up of 14 amino acids. With V trimmed by 0 bases and J by 4 bases, 2 bases remained unmatched. Per germline, CDR1 SGHRS and CDR2 YFSETQ. CDR3 residues: CASSLAGGPETQYF. CDR3 coding DNA: TGCGCCAGCAGCTTGGCAGGGGGCCCAGAGACCCAGTACTTC.

The chain joins TRBV19 to TRBJ1-2; 7 positions match TRBD1. The germline CDR1 and CDR2 sequences are LNHDA and SQIVND (reference sequence). The CDR3 has 13 amino acids. V shed 3 bases, J shed 7 bases, and the junction held 5 bases outside the gene matches. CDR3 sequence reads: CASSITGEVGYTF. DNA for the CDR3: TGTGCCAGTAGTATTACAGGGGAAGTTGGCTACACCTTC.

This clonotype was found a few times. This rearrangement joins TRBV4-3 to TRBJ1-5; D uncertain. V was pared by 0 bases and J by 9 bases, with 6 bases between. This CDR3 has 12 amino acids. Looked up from germline, CDR1 is LGHNA and CDR2 is YSLEER. This CDR3 reads CASSQDRGPQHF. CDR3 bases: TGCGCCAGCAGCCAAGACCGTGGGCCCCAGCATTTT.

Many counts were recorded for this clonotype. The chain uses TRBV20-1 and TRBJ1-2, with TRBD1 matching 9 bases. V lost 5 bases and J lost 8; bases outside the gene matches: 12. The germline CDR1 and CDR2 sequences are DFQATT and SNEGSKA (reference sequence). The CDR3 contains 14 residues. The CDR3 is CSAEGQGFYDGYTF. CDR3 nucleotides: TGCAGTGCTGAGGGACAGGGTTTTTACGACGGCTACACCTTC.

This clonotype was counted ten times or more. The rearrangement links TRBV12-3 or TRBV12-4 to TRBJ2-1; D is unclear. V lost 8 bases and J lost 0, with 8 bases in between. The CDR3 sequence is 13 residues long. CDR3 coding DNA: TGTGCCAGCCAAAGGTACTCCTACAATGAGCAGTTCTTC. Encoded protein: CASQRYSYNEQFF.

This clonotype occurred many times. V gene TRBV12-3 or TRBV12-4 combines with J gene TRBJ2-7; 8 nucleotides agree with TRBD2. The CDR3 length is 14 residues. J lost 4 bases, V lost 8 bases, and 10 bases had no gene match. The CDR3 nucleotides are TGTGCCAGCTCCCGGCGGGAGGAAAGGTACGAGCAGTACTTC. Encoded protein: CASSRREERYEQYF.

This rearrangement joins TRBV13 to TRBJ2-1, with a tentative D call TRBD2 (5 bases). CDR1 and CDR2 from the germline V gene are PRHDT and FYEKMQ (reference sequence). There are 15 residues in the CDR3. With 8 bases removed from V and 0 bases from J, the gap between germline ends came to 14 bases. CDR3 DNA sequence: TGTGCCAGCCAGCTAGCTCTGAGCTCCTACAATGAGCAGTTCTTC. As protein: CASQLALSSYNEQFF.

This clonotype has ten or more counts. The rearrangement links TRBV19 to TRBJ2-5, with 7 bases fitting TRBD1. With V trimmed by 5 bases and J by 3 bases, 6 bases remained unmatched. Germline values: CDR1 LNHDA, CDR2 SQIVND (reference sequence). This CDR3 spans 14 amino acids. The DNA of the CDR3 is TGTGCCAGTAGTTCCACCGGGACAGAAGAGACCCAGTACTTC. It yields the protein CASSSTGTEETQYF.

By frequency in the sample, this clonotype is medium-sized. The chain uses TRBV28 and TRBJ2-5; possible D gene TRBD2, 6 bases. The germline V gene has CDR1 MDHEN and CDR2 SYDVKM. This CDR3 comprises 16 residues. Trimming pared 1 base from V and 2 bases from J, leaving 14 bases between. CDR3 in DNA: TGTGCCAGCAGTTTATTGGAGGGAGCGGCACAAGAGACCCAGTACTTC. The encoded protein is CASSLLEGAAQETQYF. Supplemented by reference TRBV28 and TRBJ2-5, the full variable domain reads DVKVTQSSRYLVKRTGEKVFLECVQDMDHENMFWYRQDPGLGLRLIYFSYDVKMKEKGDIPEGYSVSREKKERFSLILESASTNQTSMYLCASSLLEGAAQETQYFGPGTRLLVL.